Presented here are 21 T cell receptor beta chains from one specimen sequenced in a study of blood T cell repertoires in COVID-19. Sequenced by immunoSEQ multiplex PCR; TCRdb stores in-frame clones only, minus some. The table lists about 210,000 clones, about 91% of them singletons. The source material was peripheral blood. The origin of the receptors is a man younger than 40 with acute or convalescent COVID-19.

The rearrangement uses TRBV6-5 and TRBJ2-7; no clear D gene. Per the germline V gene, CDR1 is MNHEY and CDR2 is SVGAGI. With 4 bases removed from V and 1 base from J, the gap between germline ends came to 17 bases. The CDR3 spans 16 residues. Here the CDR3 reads CASSSLTPGRSYEQYF. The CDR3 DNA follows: TGTGCCAGCAGTTCCCTCACTCCAGGAAGGTCCTACGAGCAGTACTTC.

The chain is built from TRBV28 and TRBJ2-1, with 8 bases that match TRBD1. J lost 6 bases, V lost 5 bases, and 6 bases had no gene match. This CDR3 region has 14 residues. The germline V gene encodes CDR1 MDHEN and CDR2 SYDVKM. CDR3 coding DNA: TGTGCCAGCAGTACACAGGGGGAGGCCAATGAGCAGTTCTTC. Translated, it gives CASSTQGEANEQFF. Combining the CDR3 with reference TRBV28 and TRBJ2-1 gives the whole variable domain DVKVTQSSRYLVKRTGEKVFLECVQDMDHENMFWYRQDPGLGLRLIYFSYDVKMKEKGDIPEGYSVSREKKERFSLILESASTNQTSMYLCASSTQGEANEQFFGPGTRLTVL.

The CDR3 DNA follows: TGTGCCAGCAGTTTGGGAGATCCATATGGCTACACCTTC. This encodes CASSLGDPYGYTF. The J gene is TRBJ1-2, the V gene TRBV28; the D is unclear. V lost 3 bases, J lost 5 bases, and 10 bases lay in between. The V gene's germline CDR1 is MDHEN and CDR2 SYDVKM. The CDR3 has 13 amino acids.

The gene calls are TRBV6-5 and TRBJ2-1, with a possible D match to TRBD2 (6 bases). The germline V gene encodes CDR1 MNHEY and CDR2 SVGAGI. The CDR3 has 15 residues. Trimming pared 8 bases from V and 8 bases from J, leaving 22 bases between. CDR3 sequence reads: CASSFRDWGVDEQFF. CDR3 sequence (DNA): TGTGCCAGCTCCTTCCGGGACTGGGGGGTCGATGAGCAGTTCTTC.

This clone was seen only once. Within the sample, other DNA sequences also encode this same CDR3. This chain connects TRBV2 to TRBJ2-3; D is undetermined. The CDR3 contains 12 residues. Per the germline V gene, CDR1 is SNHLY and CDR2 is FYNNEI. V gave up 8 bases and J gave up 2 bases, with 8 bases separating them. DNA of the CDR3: TGTGCCAGCCGCGAGGACACAGATACGCAGTATTTT. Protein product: CASREDTDTQYF.

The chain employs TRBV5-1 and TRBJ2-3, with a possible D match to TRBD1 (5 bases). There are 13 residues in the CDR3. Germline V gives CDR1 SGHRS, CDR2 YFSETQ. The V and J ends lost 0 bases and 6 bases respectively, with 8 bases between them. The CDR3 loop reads CASSLGGPDTQYF. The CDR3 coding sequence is TGCGCCAGCAGCTTGGGGGGCCCCGATACGCAGTATTTT.

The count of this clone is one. The DNA for the CDR3 is TGTGCCAGCCGACGGGGAGATACGCAGTATTTT. Translated: CASRRGDTQYF. This chain connects TRBV5-5 to TRBJ2-3; D is possibly TRBD2 (5 bases). The CDR3 is 11 amino acids. Germline lookup yields CDR1 SGHKS and CDR2 YYEKEE (reference sequence). Trimming removed 7 bases from V and 5 bases from J, with 8 bases in between. The variable domain in full, with the rest retrieved from reference TRBV5-5 and TRBJ2-3, is DAGVTQSPTHLIKTRGQQVTLRCSPISGHKSVSWYQQVLGQGPQFIFQYYEKEERGRGNFPDRFSARQFPNYSSELNVNALLLGDSALYLCASRRGDTQYFGPGTRLTVL.

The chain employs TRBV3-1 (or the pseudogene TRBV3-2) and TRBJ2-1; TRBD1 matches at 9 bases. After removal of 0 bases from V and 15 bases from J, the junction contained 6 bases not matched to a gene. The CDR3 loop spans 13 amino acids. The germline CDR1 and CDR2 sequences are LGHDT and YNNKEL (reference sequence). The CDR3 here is CASSQDQGTGTFF. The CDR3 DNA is TGTGCCAGCAGCCAAGATCAGGGGACAGGGACGTTCTTC.

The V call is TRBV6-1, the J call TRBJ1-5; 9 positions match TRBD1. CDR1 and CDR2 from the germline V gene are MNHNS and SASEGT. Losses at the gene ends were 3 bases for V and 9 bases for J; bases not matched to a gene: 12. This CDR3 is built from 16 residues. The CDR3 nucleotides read TGTGCCAGCAGTGATACCGGGACAGGGTTTTTTAGGCCCCAGCATTTT. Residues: CASSDTGTGFFRPQHF.

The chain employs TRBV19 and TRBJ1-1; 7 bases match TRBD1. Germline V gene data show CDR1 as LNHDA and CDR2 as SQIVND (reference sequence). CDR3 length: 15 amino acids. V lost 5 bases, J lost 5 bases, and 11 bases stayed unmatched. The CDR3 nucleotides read TGTGCCAGTAGTTTGACAGGGAACACGAAGACTGAAGCTTTCTTT. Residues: CASSLTGNTKTEAFF.

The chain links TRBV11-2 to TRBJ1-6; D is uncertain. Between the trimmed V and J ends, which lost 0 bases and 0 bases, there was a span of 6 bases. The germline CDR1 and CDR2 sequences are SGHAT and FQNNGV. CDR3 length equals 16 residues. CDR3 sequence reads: CASSLDWSSYNSPLHF. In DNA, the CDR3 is TGTGCCAGCAGCTTAGACTGGAGCTCCTATAATTCACCCCTCCACTTT.

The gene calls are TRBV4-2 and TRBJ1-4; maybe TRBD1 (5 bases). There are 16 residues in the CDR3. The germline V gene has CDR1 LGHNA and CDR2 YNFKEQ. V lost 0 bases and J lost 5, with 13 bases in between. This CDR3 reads CASSQEGGRGNEKLFF. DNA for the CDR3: TGTGCCAGCAGCCAAGAGGGGGGTAGGGGAAATGAAAAACTGTTTTTT.

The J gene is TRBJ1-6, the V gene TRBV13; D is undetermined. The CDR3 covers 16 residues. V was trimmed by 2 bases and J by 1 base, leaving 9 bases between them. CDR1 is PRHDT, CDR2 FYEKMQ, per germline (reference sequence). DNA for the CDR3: TGTGCCAGCAGCTTAAGGGCGGGGTCCTATAATTCACCCCTCCACTTT. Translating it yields CASSLRAGSYNSPLHF.

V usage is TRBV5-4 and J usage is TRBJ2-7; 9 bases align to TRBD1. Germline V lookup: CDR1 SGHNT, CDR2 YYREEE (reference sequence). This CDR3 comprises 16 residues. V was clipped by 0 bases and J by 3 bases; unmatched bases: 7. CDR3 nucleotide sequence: TGTGCCAGCAGCTTGGCCCTAGGACAGGGGTACTACGAGCAGTACTTC. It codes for CASSLALGQGYYEQYF.

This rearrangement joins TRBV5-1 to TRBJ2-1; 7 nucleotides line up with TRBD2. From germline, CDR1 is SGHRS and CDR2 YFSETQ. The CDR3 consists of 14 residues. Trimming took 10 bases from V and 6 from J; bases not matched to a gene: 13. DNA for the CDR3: TGCGCCTCAGCATTGGCGGGGGAACGCAATGAGCAGTTCTTC. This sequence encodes CASALAGERNEQFF. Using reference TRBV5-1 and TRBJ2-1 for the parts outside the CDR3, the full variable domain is KAGVTQTPRYLIKTRGQQVTLSCSPISGHRSVSWYQQTPGQGLQFLFEYFSETQRNKGNFPGRFSGRQFSNSRSEMNVSTLELGDSALYLCASALAGERNEQFFGPGTRLTVL.

CDR3 bases: TGTGCCAGCAGCTTAGCGCCAATATCGGCAGGGATGACTGAAGCTTTCTTT. It codes for CASSLAPISAGMTEAFF. This chain connects TRBV7-9 to TRBJ1-1; D is possibly TRBD1 (5 bases). Trimming removed 0 bases at V and 5 bases at J, with 19 bases between. Germline CDR1 and CDR2: SEHNR and FQNEAQ (reference sequence). CDR3 length: 17 residues.

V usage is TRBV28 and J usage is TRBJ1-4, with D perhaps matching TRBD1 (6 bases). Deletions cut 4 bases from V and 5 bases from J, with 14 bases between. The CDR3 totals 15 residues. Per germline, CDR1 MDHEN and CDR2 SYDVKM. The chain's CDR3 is CASSSPDSWNEKLFF. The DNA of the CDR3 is TGTGCCAGCAGTTCCCCGGACAGTTGGAATGAAAAACTGTTTTTT.

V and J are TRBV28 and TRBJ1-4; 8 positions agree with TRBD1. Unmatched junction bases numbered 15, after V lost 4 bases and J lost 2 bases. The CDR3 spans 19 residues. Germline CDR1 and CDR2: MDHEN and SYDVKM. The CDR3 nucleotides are TGTGCCAGCAGTTCACCCTACGGGACAGGTCAATCCACTAATGAAAAACTGTTTTTT. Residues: CASSSPYGTGQSTNEKLFF.

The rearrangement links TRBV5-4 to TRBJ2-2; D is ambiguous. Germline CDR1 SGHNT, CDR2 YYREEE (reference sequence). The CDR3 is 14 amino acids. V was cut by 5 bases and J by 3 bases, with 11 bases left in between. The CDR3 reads CASRVRQDTGELFF. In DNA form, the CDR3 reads TGTGCCAGCAGGGTTCGTCAGGACACCGGGGAGCTGTTTTTT.

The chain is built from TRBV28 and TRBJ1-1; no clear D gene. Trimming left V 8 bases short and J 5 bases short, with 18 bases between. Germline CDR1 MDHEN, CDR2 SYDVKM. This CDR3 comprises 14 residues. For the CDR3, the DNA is TGTGCCAGCCCACCAGGTCGCGGGCAGACTGAAGCTTTCTTT. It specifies CASPPGRGQTEAFF.

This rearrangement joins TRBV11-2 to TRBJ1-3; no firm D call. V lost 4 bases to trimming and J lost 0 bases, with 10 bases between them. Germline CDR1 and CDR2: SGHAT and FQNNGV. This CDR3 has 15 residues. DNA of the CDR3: TGTGCCAGCAGCTCGTCGGGGAACTCTGGAAACACCATATATTTT. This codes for CASSSSGNSGNTIYF.